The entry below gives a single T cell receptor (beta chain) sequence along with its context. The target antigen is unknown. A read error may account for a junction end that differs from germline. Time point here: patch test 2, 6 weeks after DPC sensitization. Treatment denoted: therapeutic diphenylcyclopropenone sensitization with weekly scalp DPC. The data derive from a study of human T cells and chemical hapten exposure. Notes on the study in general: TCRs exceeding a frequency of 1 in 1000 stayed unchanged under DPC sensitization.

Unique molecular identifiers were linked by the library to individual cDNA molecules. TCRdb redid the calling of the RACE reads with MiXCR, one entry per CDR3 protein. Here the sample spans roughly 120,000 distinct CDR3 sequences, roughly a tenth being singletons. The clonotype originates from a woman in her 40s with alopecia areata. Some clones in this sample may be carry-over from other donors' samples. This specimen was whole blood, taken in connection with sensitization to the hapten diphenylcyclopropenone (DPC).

The CDR3 reads CASEGSSENTIYF. The DNA for the CDR3 is TGTGCCAGCGAGGGAAGCTCTGAAAACACCATATATTTT. The J gene is TRBJ1-3, the V gene TRBV12-3 or TRBV12-4; D is uncertain. The CDR3 has 13 residues.